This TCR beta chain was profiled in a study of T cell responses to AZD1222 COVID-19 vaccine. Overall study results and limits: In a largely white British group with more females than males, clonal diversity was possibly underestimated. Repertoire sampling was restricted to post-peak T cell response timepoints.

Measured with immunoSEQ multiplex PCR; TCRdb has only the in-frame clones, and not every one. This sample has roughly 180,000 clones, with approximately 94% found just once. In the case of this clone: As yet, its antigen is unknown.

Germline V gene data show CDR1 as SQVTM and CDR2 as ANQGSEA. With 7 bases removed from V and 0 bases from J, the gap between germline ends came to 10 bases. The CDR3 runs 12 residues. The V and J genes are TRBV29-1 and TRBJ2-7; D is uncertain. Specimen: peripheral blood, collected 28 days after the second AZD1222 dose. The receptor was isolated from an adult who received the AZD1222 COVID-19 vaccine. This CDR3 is CSARGSSYEQYF. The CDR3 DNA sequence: TGCAGCGCTAGAGGTTCCTCCTACGAGCAGTACTTC.